The 28 T cell receptor beta chains below were found in one sample sequenced in a study of shared clonotypes between healthy human individuals. Clones were read by immunoSEQ multiplex PCR, and TCRdb kept only the in-frame ones, dropping some. Of under 2.5 million clones in the sample, less than 95% were seen once. The specimen was naive CD4+ T cells from PBMCs. Subset reported: CD45RA+ positively selected. The receptors shown here come from a man between 18 and 35 years old in good health. Some clones in this sample may be carry-over from other donors' samples.

In DNA form, the CDR3 reads TGCGCCAGCAGCTTCCAATACCCGACAGGGCCACAAGAGACCCAGTACTTC. This gives the protein CASSFQYPTGPQETQYF. V usage is TRBV5-1 and J usage is TRBJ2-5, with 7 bases that match TRBD1. Germline CDR1 and CDR2: SGHRS and YFSETQ. J lost 2 bases, V lost 2 bases, and 12 bases had no gene match. This CDR3 spans 17 amino acids.

The J gene is TRBJ2-5, the V gene TRBV4-1, with D possibly being TRBD1 (5 bases). CDR3 size: 13 residues. Germline assignment: CDR1 MGHRA and CDR2 YSYEKL. V was clipped by 1 base and J by 4 bases, with 7 bases between them. The CDR3: CASSQAGIETQYF. The CDR3 coding sequence is TGCGCCAGCAGCCAAGCAGGGATAGAGACCCAGTACTTC.

The chain is built from TRBV28 and TRBJ2-5; 12 bases map to TRBD1. Per germline, CDR1 MDHEN and CDR2 SYDVKM. Germline trimming cut 4 bases from V and 11 bases from J; bases unmatched to any gene: 14. This CDR3 contains 16 residues. CDR3 protein: CASSSNSGTGGRFQYF. CDR3 DNA sequence: TGTGCCAGCAGTTCCAACTCCGGGACAGGGGGCAGATTTCAGTACTTC.

In the case of this clone: Different DNA sequences within this sample yield the same CDR3. This chain joins TRBV7-3 and TRBJ2-2, with D unresolved. CDR3 length equals 15 residues. V lost 2 bases and J lost 0, with 7 bases in between. Germline V gene sequence: CDR1 SGHTA, CDR2 FQGTGA. CDR3 coding DNA: TGTGCCAGCAGCTTAGGGCTAGCGAACACCGGGGAGCTGTTTTTT. It specifies CASSLGLANTGELFF.

The genes are TRBV29-1 and TRBJ2-3; possibly TRBD1 for D (6 bases). Per germline, CDR1 SQVTM and CDR2 ANQGSEA. This CDR3 has 13 residues. Trimming removed 4 bases from V and 2 bases from J, with 10 bases in between. Written as DNA, the CDR3 is TGCAGCGTTGTACAGGGTATCACAGATACGCAGTATTTT. Protein product: CSVVQGITDTQYF.

The gene calls are TRBV30 and TRBJ1-2; D is ambiguous. This CDR3 has 11 amino acids. Per the germline V gene, CDR1 is GTSNPN and CDR2 is SVGIG (reference sequence). The V and J ends lost 2 bases and 8 bases respectively, with 9 bases between them. The CDR3 spells CAWSSTVGYTF. The CDR3 region has the DNA TGTGCCTGGAGTTCTACAGTCGGCTACACCTTC.

This chain connects TRBV6-5 to TRBJ1-2, with TRBD1 as a possible D gene (5 bases). The CDR3 loop spans 15 amino acids. Germline CDR1 reads MNHEY; CDR2 reads SVGAGI. Trimming stripped 2 bases from V and 1 base from J, with 11 bases between. Here the CDR3 reads CASSYTRQSNYGYTF. As DNA, the CDR3 is TGTGCCAGCAGTTACACCCGACAGAGTAACTATGGCTACACCTTC.

This chain connects TRBV28 to TRBJ2-4; D is ambiguous. V shed 8 bases and J shed 5 bases, with 19 bases lying between them. Germline lookup yields CDR1 MDHEN and CDR2 SYDVKM. The CDR3 totals 15 residues. CDR3 coding DNA: TGTGCCAGCCGTTCTCGTTTGACCTACGAAAACATTCAGTACTTC. Its translation: CASRSRLTYENIQYF.

J is TRBJ2-5 and V is TRBV28, with TRBD1 matching over 7 bases. Germline CDR1 is MDHEN and CDR2 is SYDVKM. The ends lost 5 bases at V and 2 bases at J; junction bases unmatched: 8. There are 15 residues in the CDR3. CDR3 protein: CASSAPRDRQETQYF. CDR3 bases: TGTGCCAGCAGTGCCCCCCGGGACAGACAAGAGACCCAGTACTTC.

This clone is a singleton in its sample. Mismatch with germline at one junction end may stem from a read error. The V gene is TRBV27, the J gene TRBJ2-3, with a weak D call TRBD2 (6 bases). The CDR3 covers 12 residues. From germline, CDR1 is MNHEY and CDR2 SMNVEV (reference sequence). The CDR3 region has the DNA TGTCCCAGAGAGGGGAGGTCCGATACGCAGTATTTT. Residues: CPREGRSDTQYF.

J is TRBJ2-1 and V is TRBV5-1; 9 bases map to TRBD2. Per germline, CDR1 SGHRS and CDR2 YFSETQ. V was clipped by 2 bases and J by 8 bases; unmatched bases: 5. This CDR3 has 14 amino acids. CDR3 bases: TGCGCCAGCAGCTTTAGCGGGAGTTCTGATGAGCAGTTCTTC. This encodes CASSFSGSSDEQFF.

The chain combines TRBV5-1 with TRBJ2-3, with 8 bases aligning to TRBD2. The CDR3 contains 15 residues. The V and J ends lost 4 bases and 3 bases, in that order; junction bases with no gene match: 7. Looked up from germline, CDR1 is SGHRS and CDR2 is YFSETQ. CDR3 sequence (DNA): TGCGCCAGCAGCCCGGGAGGGGCAGGGACAGATACGCAGTATTTT. Protein sequence: CASSPGGAGTDTQYF.

This clone was seen only a few times. This chain connects TRBV14 to TRBJ1-1; 10 bases agree with TRBD1. This CDR3 comprises 15 residues. V dropped 2 bases and J dropped 7; count of bases not matched to a gene: 7. Germline loops: CDR1 SGHDN, CDR2 FVKESK. The CDR3 nucleotides are TGTGCCAGCAGCCAACCATTCGGGACAGGGGATGAAGCTTTCTTT. It codes for CASSQPFGTGDEAFF.

This clone was detected a few times. The rearrangement links TRBV5-4 to TRBJ2-7; D uncertain. V gave up 5 bases and J gave up 3 bases, with 18 bases separating them. CDR3 length: 15 residues. Germline lookup yields CDR1 SGHNT and CDR2 YYREEE (reference sequence). CDR3 in DNA: TGTGCCAGCAGTCCCGGGTCTTCCACCCTCTACGAGCAGTACTTC. Translation: CASSPGSSTLYEQYF.

This clone was observed once. The rearrangement links TRBV19 to TRBJ2-5; D could derive from TRBD1 or TRBD2 (5 bases each). CDR1 LNHDA and CDR2 SQIVND come from the germline V gene (reference sequence). This CDR3 region has 13 residues. Trimming pared 10 bases from V and 1 base from J, leaving 13 bases between. In DNA form, the CDR3 reads TGTGCCACCTCATGGGGACGCCAAGAGACCCAGTACTTC. As protein: CATSWGRQETQYF.

This rearrangement joins TRBV27 to TRBJ1-2, with 7 nucleotides matching TRBD1. The V segment lost 4 bases and the J segment 6 bases; nucleotides outside the gene matches: 8. The CDR3 loop spans 14 amino acids. CDR1 and CDR2 (germline): MNHEY, SMNVEV (reference sequence). DNA of the CDR3: TGTGCCAGCAGTTCGGTCGGGACAGTGAATGGCTACACCTTC. This encodes CASSSVGTVNGYTF.

The genes are TRBV5-8 and TRBJ2-7, with D possibly TRBD2 on 5 matching bases. V was trimmed by 5 bases and J by 4 bases, leaving 19 bases between them. CDR1 is SGHTS and CDR2 is YDEGEE in the germline V gene. This CDR3 region has 15 residues. CDR3 sequence reads: CASRSLEGRKYEQYF. As DNA, the CDR3 is TGTGCCAGCAGATCGTTAGAGGGTAGAAAGTACGAGCAGTACTTC.

As to this clone: The same CDR3 is also encoded by other DNA sequences in this sample. This chain uses TRBV6-6 with TRBJ2-3; no reliable D call. Germline-derived CDR1 and CDR2 are MNHNY and SVGAGI (reference sequence). Deletions cut 4 bases from V and 2 bases from J, with 4 bases between. The length of the CDR3 is 12 residues. As DNA, the CDR3 is TGTGCCAGCAGTTCCCCCACAGATACGCAGTATTTT. Residues: CASSSPTDTQYF.

This chain uses TRBV4-3 with TRBJ2-6; TRBD1 might be the D (6 bases). This CDR3 is built from 17 residues. Germline-derived CDR1 and CDR2 are LGHNA and YSLEER. V was trimmed by 7 bases and J by 0 bases, leaving 16 bases between them. The CDR3 sequence is CASTYGGFSSGANVLTF. The CDR3 DNA sequence: TGCGCCAGCACATATGGGGGCTTCAGCTCTGGGGCCAACGTCCTGACTTTC.

As for this clone: This same CDR3 is encoded by further DNA sequences in the sample. V is TRBV6-5 and J is TRBJ2-3, with unresolved D. Germline V CDR1 and CDR2: MNHEY, SVGAGI. The CDR3 sequence is 14 residues long. Trimming took 0 bases from V and 3 from J, leaving 7 bases between them. The CDR3: CASSYSIGTDTQYF. The CDR3 DNA reads TGTGCCAGCAGTTACTCGATAGGGACAGATACGCAGTATTTT.

This chain links TRBV7-8 with TRBJ2-4; D call uncertain. Trimming stripped 5 bases from V and 0 bases from J, with 8 bases between. Per the germline V gene, CDR1 is SGHVS and CDR2 is FQNEAQ. The CDR3 spans 14 residues. The chain's CDR3 is CASSTSGAKNIQYF. The CDR3 DNA follows: TGTGCCAGCAGCACCTCTGGAGCCAAAAACATTCAGTACTTC.

This chain uses TRBV10-3 with TRBJ2-7; perhaps TRBD2 as D (6 bases). Germline V CDR1 and CDR2: ENHRY, SYGVKD. The CDR3 consists of 17 residues. The CDR3 here is CALGSGISGPQPYEQYF. CDR3 DNA sequence: TGTGCTTTGGGTAGTGGGATTAGCGGACCCCAACCCTACGAGCAGTACTTC.

The chain carries TRBV18 and TRBJ1-3; D ambiguous. The CDR3 has 17 amino acids. V was clipped by 3 bases and J by 0 bases, with 15 bases between them. Germline CDR1 is KGHSH and CDR2 is LQKENI. The CDR3 DNA follows: TGTGCCAGCTCACCCGTGTCCCAGGCAAGCTCTGGAAACACCATATATTTT. This codes for CASSPVSQASSGNTIYF.

The V call is TRBV7-3, the J call TRBJ1-1, with D possibly being TRBD1 (5 bases). The germline gives CDR1 SGHTA, CDR2 FQGTGA. V lost 5 bases and J lost 5, with 18 bases in between. The length of the CDR3 is 15 residues. CDR3 sequence (DNA): TGTGCCAGCAGCCCCCCCCATCGGGGGGGTACTGAAGCTTTCTTT. Translated, it gives CASSPPHRGGTEAFF.

About this clone itself: Other DNA sequences of this sample code for an identical CDR3. CDR3 protein: CASSLGGSNSGNTIYF. CDR3 coding DNA: TGCGCCAGCAGCTTGGGTGGATCCAACTCTGGAAACACCATATATTTT. This chain links TRBV5-1 with TRBJ1-3; D not certain. The CDR3 has 16 residues. Trimming left V 0 bases short and J 0 bases short, with 10 bases between. The germline V gene encodes CDR1 SGHRS and CDR2 YFSETQ.

The V call is TRBV6-1, the J call TRBJ2-2; 11 bases map to TRBD2. Looked up from germline, CDR1 is MNHNS and CDR2 is SASEGT. The CDR3 contains 14 residues. With V trimmed by 4 bases and J by 7 bases, 2 bases remained unmatched. Here the CDR3 DNA reads TGTGCCAGCAGTGGACTAGCGGGACTCGGGGAGCTGTTTTTT. Encoded protein: CASSGLAGLGELFF.

CDR3 bases: TGTGCCAGCACCCCTGGGGGTCCTTGGGGCGGCTACACCTTC. Translation gives CASTPGGPWGGYTF. The chain combines TRBV28 with TRBJ1-2; maybe TRBD1 (5 bases). The CDR3 is made up of 14 amino acids. Germline lookup yields CDR1 MDHEN and CDR2 SYDVKM. Deletions cut 7 bases from V and 8 bases from J, with 20 bases between.

The rearrangement joins TRBV28 to TRBJ1-2, with D uncertain. This CDR3 is built from 15 residues. Germline-derived CDR1 and CDR2 are MDHEN and SYDVKM. V was clipped by 5 bases and J by 4 bases, with 17 bases between them. CDR3 DNA sequence: TGTGCCAGCAGTATCCCTTTGAGGCAGTCCTATGGCTACACCTTC. Protein: CASSIPLRQSYGYTF.